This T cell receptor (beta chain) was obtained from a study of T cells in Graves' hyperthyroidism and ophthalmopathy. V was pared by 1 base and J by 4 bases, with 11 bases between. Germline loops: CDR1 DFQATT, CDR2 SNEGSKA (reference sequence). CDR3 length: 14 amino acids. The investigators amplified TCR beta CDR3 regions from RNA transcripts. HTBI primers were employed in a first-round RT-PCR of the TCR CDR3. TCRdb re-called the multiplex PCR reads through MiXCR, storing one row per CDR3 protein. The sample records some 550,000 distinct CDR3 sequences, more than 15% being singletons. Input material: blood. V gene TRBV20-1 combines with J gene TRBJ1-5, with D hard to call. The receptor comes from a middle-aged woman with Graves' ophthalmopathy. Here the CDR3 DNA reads TGCAGTGCTAGAGGTCCAAAGGGTAATCAGCCCCAGCATTTT. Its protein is CSARGPKGNQPQHF.